These 10 T cell receptor beta chains were sequenced from one sample in a study of PD-1 blockade in classical Hodgkin lymphoma. As to time point: newly diagnosed, previously untreated cHL patient sample. Some clones are missing from TCRdb's copy, which holds only in-frame ones; the method was immunoSEQ multiplex PCR. Here the sample spans some 23,000 clones, approximately 93% being singletons. Sequenced: peripheral blood mononuclear cells (PBMCs). All receptors come from a human donor with classical Hodgkin lymphoma.

This clone was seen only once. J is TRBJ2-5 and V is TRBV5-1, with 7 bases matching TRBD2. The CDR3 contains 15 residues. J lost 4 bases, V lost 0 bases, and 6 bases had no gene match. Germline V gives CDR1 SGHRS, CDR2 YFSETQ. DNA for the CDR3: TGCGCCAGCAGCTTGGGGGACTATGGGCTAGAGACCCAGTACTTC. Amino acids: CASSLGDYGLETQYF.

This chain links TRBV15 with TRBJ2-2; D perhaps matches TRBD2 (5 bases). Trimming took off 3 bases at V and 2 bases at J, with 13 bases between the two ends. CDR3 size: 16 residues. In germline, CDR1 is LNHNV, CDR2 YYDKDF (reference sequence). The CDR3 DNA reads TGTGCCACCAGCAGGCGGGCGGGTCCAAACACCGGGGAGCTGTTTTTT. Translation: CATSRRAGPNTGELFF.

The J gene is TRBJ1-4, the V gene TRBV23-1; D is ambiguous. TRBV23-1 falls under the ORF class, with uncertain function. Trimming cost V 0 bases and J 8 bases, with 16 bases left between them. This CDR3 has 16 amino acids. In DNA form, the CDR3 reads TGCGCCAGCAGTCAATCCCCAGGCGAGAGAGGGGAAAAACTGTTTTTT. Translating gives CASSQSPGERGEKLFF.

V and J are TRBV13 and TRBJ2-1; no clear D gene. Between the trimmed V and J ends, which lost 8 bases and 6 bases, there was a span of 14 bases. The CDR3 sequence is 13 residues long. Germline V gene sequence: CDR1 PRHDT, CDR2 FYEKMQ (reference sequence). The CDR3: CASATRGINEQFF. In nucleotides, the CDR3 is TGTGCCAGCGCTACGCGTGGTATCAATGAGCAGTTCTTC.

The chain uses TRBV5-5 and TRBJ1-1; D gene unclear. The V end was cut by 2 bases, the J end by 8 bases, with 19 bases between. Germline V lookup: CDR1 SGHKS, CDR2 YYEKEE (reference sequence). CDR3 length equals 15 residues. The CDR3 loop reads CASSFNVIAVTEAFF. CDR3 coding DNA: TGTGCCAGCAGCTTCAATGTAATCGCAGTGACAGAAGCTTTCTTT.

The chain recombines TRBV6-1 with TRBJ2-7; D is unresolved. The CDR3 contains 15 residues. Germline V lookup: CDR1 MNHNS, CDR2 SASEGT. Trimming left V 2 bases short and J 3 bases short, with 14 bases between. The CDR3 DNA is TGTGCCAGCAGTGAATCTAGGACCTATAACTACGAGCAGTACTTC. It specifies CASSESRTYNYEQYF.

This clone was seen just once. The V gene is TRBV7-2, the J gene TRBJ1-2; unclear D gene. V lost 5 bases, J lost 6 bases, and 13 bases lay in between. Germline V gene lookup returns CDR1 SGHTA and CDR2 FQGNSA. The CDR3 is 13 amino acids. The CDR3 loop reads CASSHPVGNGYTF. The CDR3 bases are TGTGCCAGCAGCCACCCGGTGGGGAATGGCTACACCTTC.

This sequence joins TRBV4-3 and TRBJ1-4, with D possibly being TRBD1 (5 bases). V was trimmed by 1 base and J by 4 bases, leaving 10 bases between them. Germline V gene sequence: CDR1 LGHNA, CDR2 YSLEER. The length of the CDR3 is 15 residues. The CDR3 nucleotides read TGCGCCAGCAGCCAAGGGCGACAGAATAATGAAAAACTGTTTTTT. Amino acid sequence: CASSQGRQNNEKLFF.

J is TRBJ2-2 and V is TRBV5-1; D uncertain. The germline CDR1 and CDR2 sequences are SGHRS and YFSETQ. V dropped 5 bases and J dropped 2 bases, with 16 bases sitting between them. The CDR3 contains 16 residues. As DNA, the CDR3 is TGCGCCAGCAGTTCCCGCTTACAGTCCAACACCGGGGAGCTGTTTTTT. The encoded protein is CASSSRLQSNTGELFF.

The V call is TRBV15, the J call TRBJ2-7; 9 positions agree with TRBD1. The CDR3 is made up of 13 amino acids. The germline gives CDR1 LNHNV, CDR2 YYDKDF (reference sequence). J was trimmed by 6 bases and V by 5 bases; bases with no gene match: 5. Here the CDR3 reads CATSADRGIEQYF. For the CDR3, the DNA is TGTGCCACCAGCGCCGACAGGGGGATCGAGCAGTACTTC.